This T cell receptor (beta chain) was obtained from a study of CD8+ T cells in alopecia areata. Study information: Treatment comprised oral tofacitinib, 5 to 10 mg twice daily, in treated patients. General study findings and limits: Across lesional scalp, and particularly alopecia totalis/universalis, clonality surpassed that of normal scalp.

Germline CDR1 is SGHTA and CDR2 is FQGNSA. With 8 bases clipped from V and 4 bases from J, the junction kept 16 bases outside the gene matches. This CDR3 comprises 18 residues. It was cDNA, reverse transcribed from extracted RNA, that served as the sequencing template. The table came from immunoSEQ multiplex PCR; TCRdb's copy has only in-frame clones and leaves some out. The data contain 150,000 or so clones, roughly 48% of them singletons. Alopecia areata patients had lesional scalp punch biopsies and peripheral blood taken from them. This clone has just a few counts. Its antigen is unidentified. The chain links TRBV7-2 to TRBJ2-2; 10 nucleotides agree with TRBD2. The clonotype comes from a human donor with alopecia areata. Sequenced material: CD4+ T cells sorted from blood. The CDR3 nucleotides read TGTGCCAGCCCCCTCCGGGTAGTAGCGGGAGGTTCCACCGGGGAGCTGTTTTTT. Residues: CASPLRVVAGGSTGELFF.